The T cell receptor (beta chain) described here comes from a study of CD8 T cell repertoires and HIV-1 epitope variants. Overall study: T cells were stimulated with Twenty-five Gag and Nef peptides separately. T cells were cultured for 10 days with cytokines added on days 3 and 7.

Survey-depth immunoSEQ sequencing covered TCR beta CDR3 regions. Clones were sequenced by immunoSEQ multiplex PCR, and TCRdb holds only the in-frame ones, with some missing. Of some 5,500 clones detected, about two thirds appear once; the ten largest clones hold roughly half. With respect to this clone: Its target is unknown.

Looked up from germline, CDR1 is SGHRS and CDR2 is YFSETQ. V dropped 4 bases and J dropped 3; count of bases not matched to a gene: 12. The CDR3 is 16 residues long. Sample: cultured CD8+ T cells derived from PBMCs. The sequence came from a male donor with HIV. This chain connects TRBV5-1 to TRBJ1-2; 7 bases agree with TRBD1. The DNA for the CDR3 is TGCGCCAGCAGCACAAACTTCGACAGGGCTGACTATGGCTACACCTTC. Its protein product is CASSTNFDRADYGYTF.